These T cell receptor beta chains were read from a single sample in a study of cytomegalovirus exposure and HLA in healthy donors. Produced via immunoSEQ multiplex PCR; TCRdb's table is partial and in-frame only. The sample has about 150,000 clones, around 80% seen once. Source material: PBMCs. The receptors stem from a woman aged 50 to 60 in good health and CMV-seropositive. The CDR3 runs from the conserved cysteine through the conserved F or W.

j_call,v_call,cdr3_aa
TRBJ2-1,TRBV10-3,CASQSGAGNNYNEQFF
TRBJ2-1,TRBV27,CASSPGTAYNEQFF
TRBJ2-7,TRBV10-3,CAISSSTSSYEQYF
TRBJ1-2,TRBV6-5,CASSTSGGYGYTF
TRBJ1-6,TRBV19,CASSQQGRNNSPLHF
TRBJ2-2,TRBV9,CASSEQGPRVAGELFF
TRBJ1-5,TRBV27,CASSLSAGGDQPQHF
TRBJ1-1,TRBV11-2,CASSPFGDRAEAFF
TRBJ1-2,TRBV18,CASSPAGDYGYTF
TRBJ2-2,TRBV9,CASSVDPTGTGELFF
TRBJ2-1,TRBV7-3,CASSLDRSSGEQFF
TRBJ1-3,TRBV2,CASREGQRSRGTIYF
TRBJ1-1,TRBV29-1,CSVAKTNTEAFF
TRBJ2-7,TRBV19,CASSIGGQSSYEQYF
TRBJ2-7,TRBV9,CASSVGGPVCEQYF
TRBJ2-1,TRBV4-3,CASSQSGGEQFF
TRBJ2-2,TRBV2,CASSRQGVGELFF
TRBJ2-2,TRBV2,CASSETGYGELFF
TRBJ1-5,TRBV10-1,CARTWSNQPQHF
TRBJ2-1,TRBV5-1,CASSPGVAGGQSSYNEQFF
TRBJ2-1,TRBV18,CASSPGPSSYNEQFF
TRBJ1-2,TRBV5-1,CASSSSTGGSVGNYGYTF
TRBJ2-7,TRBV21-1,CASRGGQGGPYEQYF
TRBJ2-3,TRBV15,CATSSFGTQYF
TRBJ1-4,TRBV7-9,CASRPTENEKLFF
TRBJ2-3,TRBV7-3,CASSPGWQGWNTQYF
TRBJ1-4,TRBV4-3,CASSQGLGADNEKLFF
TRBJ1-1,TRBV7-2,CASSLLDSENTEAFF
TRBJ1-2,TRBV19,CASAREAYGYTF
TRBJ2-7,TRBV28,CASSGTGVEQYF
TRBJ2-7,TRBV5-5,CASSLVGTQYEQYF
TRBJ2-5,TRBV7-9,CASSHRGGWQETQYF
TRBJ2-1,TRBV7-2,CASSLLLAGSLRNEQFF
TRBJ2-1,TRBV5-4,CASSFSPGLGYNEQFF
TRBJ2-1,TRBV7-2,CAIRPSTEEYNEQFF
TRBJ2-7,TRBV6-5,CASSRWTSGGQEQYF
TRBJ1-5,TRBV28,CASSLVRGGAGVGQPQHF
TRBJ1-1,TRBV18,CASSPTTGEVTEAFF
TRBJ2-2,TRBV7-8,CASSLTGANTGELFF
TRBJ2-1,TRBV5-1,CASSFGSGTRGFF
TRBJ2-1,TRBV7-2,CASSPSGYSYNEQFF
TRBJ2-3,TRBV5-4,CASSPMGGPTDTQYF
TRBJ2-7,TRBV21-1,CASSITPCHSGRPYEQYF
TRBJ1-2,TRBV7-9,CASSGTTGTSYGYTF
TRBJ1-2,TRBV5-3,CARSVPTREDGYTF
TRBJ2-7,TRBV4-3,CASSRDYNYEQYF
TRBJ1-5,TRBV7-2,CASSSSINNQPQHF
TRBJ2-6,TRBV5-5,CASSLDRRGSNVLTF
TRBJ1-5,TRBV7-2,CASSSPLGGDQPQHF
TRBJ1-3,TRBV9,CASSANSGNTIYF
TRBJ2-3,TRBV7-3,CASRRGRGSDTQYF
TRBJ1-5,TRBV27,CASSALTGGNQPQHF
TRBJ2-3,TRBV6-5,CASSTRLVSTDTQYF
TRBJ1-1,TRBV4-1,CASSQDERAVPRTEAFF
TRBJ1-2,TRBV4-1,CASSQGTGDNYGYTF
TRBJ2-1,TRBV12-5,CASGLGPGNEQFF
TRBJ2-4,TRBV28,CASRTPGQGRLPYF
TRBJ1-5,TRBV28,CASSGWSGPYNQPQHF